This record concerns one TCR beta chain sequence. Antigen specificity is unknown. This entry is derived from a study of CD8+ T cells in alopecia areata. For the study at large: Oral tofacitinib (5 to 10 mg twice daily) was administered to treated patients.

The treatment here: oral pan-JAK inhibitor, 5-10 mg twice daily. Specimens obtained from alopecia areata patients comprised lesional scalp punch biopsies and peripheral blood. Study results and limitations: An increase in clonality over normal scalp was evident in lesional scalp, especially alopecia totalis/universalis. Among patients, TCR sharing was less clear than in mice, a difference possibly due in part to HLA diversity in the patient population.

Extracted RNA was reverse transcribed into cDNA, the sequencing template. Clones were read by immunoSEQ multiplex PCR, and TCRdb kept only the in-frame ones, dropping some. This sample has 100,000 to 150,000 clones, with over 60% found just once. This specimen was CD4+ T cells sorted from blood, taken at week 4, from a patient treated with tofacitinib. This clonotype originated in a human donor with alopecia areata.

The CDR3 bases are TGTGCCTGGAGTTCGGGGCTGGGATCCCACGAGCAGTACTTC. Translation gives CAWSSGLGSHEQYF. The chain links TRBV30 to TRBJ2-7; the D call may be TRBD1 or TRBD2 (5 bases each). V was trimmed by 2 bases and J by 5 bases, leaving 16 bases between them. Germline V gives CDR1 GTSNPN, CDR2 SVGIG (reference sequence). This CDR3 has 14 amino acids. The full variable domain, rest sourced from reference TRBV30 and TRBJ2-7, is SQTIHQWPATLVQPVGSPLSLECTVEGTSNPNLYWYRQAAGRGLQLLFYSVGIGQISSEVPQNLSASRPQDRQFILSSKKLLLSDSGFYLCAWSSGLGSHEQYFGPGTRLTVT.